This passage covers 29 T cell receptor beta chains from one sample sequenced in a study of cytotoxic CD8 clonotypes in ibrutinib-treated CLL. TCRdb keeps only in-frame clones here, not all; method: immunoSEQ multiplex PCR. The table has around 200,000 clones, 60% to 80% seen once. Sequencing was performed on PBMCs, taken after 12 months of ibrutinib treatment. Receptors originate from a human donor with chronic lymphocytic leukemia.

This clone was found once. The V gene is TRBV4-1, the J gene TRBJ1-2; 7 bases line up with TRBD1. CDR1 is MGHRA, CDR2 YSYEKL, per germline. The CDR3 covers 16 residues. With V trimmed by 4 bases and J by 3 bases, 11 bases remained unmatched. The CDR3 is CASSLPRRGQHYGYTF. The CDR3 region has the DNA TGCGCCAGCAGCCTACCGAGGCGGGGACAGCACTATGGCTACACCTTC.

The chain uses TRBV2 and TRBJ2-2; 9 positions agree with TRBD1. The CDR3 loop spans 15 amino acids. Germline values: CDR1 SNHLY, CDR2 FYNNEI. Trimming removed 3 bases from V and 6 bases from J; junction bases left unmatched: 5. The CDR3: CASSEETGGAGELFF. The DNA for the CDR3 is TGTGCCAGCAGTGAGGAGACAGGGGGGGCCGGGGAGCTGTTTTTT.

V and J are TRBV4-1 and TRBJ2-2; D possibly corresponds to TRBD2 (6 bases). Germline V lookup: CDR1 MGHRA, CDR2 YSYEKL. Trimming shortened V by 4 bases and J by 0 bases, and 12 bases separated the two germline ends. This CDR3 has 16 residues. Here the CDR3 reads CASSPPGTPNTGELFF. The CDR3 coding sequence is TGCGCCAGCAGCCCACCCGGGACTCCGAACACCGGGGAGCTGTTTTTT.

The chain carries TRBV6-6 and TRBJ2-7; D uncertain. Germline values: CDR1 MNHNY, CDR2 SVGAGI (reference sequence). The ends were cut back, 0 bases at V and 1 base at J, with 7 bases in the middle. This CDR3 spans 14 amino acids. The CDR3, as DNA: TGTGCCAGCAGTTACTCGGGTCCATCCTACGAGCAGTACTTC. Residues: CASSYSGPSYEQYF.

This clone was found once. The chain is built from TRBV6-1 and TRBJ2-1, with TRBD2 identical over 10 bases. Germline values: CDR1 MNHNS, CDR2 SASEGT. The CDR3 totals 13 residues. V lost 1 base to trimming and J lost 15 bases; unmatched junction nucleotides: 6. The CDR3 DNA reads TGTGCCAGCAGTGAAGTGGGACTAGCGATCGGGTTCTTC. Amino acids: CASSEVGLAIGFF.

The chain carries TRBV6-1 and TRBJ2-7; 8 bases align to TRBD1. Unmatched junction bases numbered 9, after V lost 5 bases and J lost 6 bases. The CDR3 is made up of 14 amino acids. In germline, CDR1 is MNHNS, CDR2 SASEGT. CDR3 in DNA: TGTGCCAGCAGTCTTAGACAGGGGAGAGGCGAGCAGTACTTC. This translates into CASSLRQGRGEQYF.

The chain recombines TRBV9 with TRBJ2-3, with 8 bases identical to TRBD2. The CDR3 sequence is 16 residues long. Germline-derived CDR1 and CDR2 are SGDLS and YYNGEE. J lost 4 bases, V lost 4 bases, and 11 bases had no gene match. CDR3: CASSPRGAGDSDTQYF. The CDR3 region has the DNA TGTGCCAGCAGCCCCCGAGGAGCGGGGGACTCAGATACGCAGTATTTT.

The gene calls are TRBV29-1 and TRBJ2-1; D might be TRBD2 (6 bases). CDR1 SQVTM and CDR2 ANQGSEA come from the germline V gene. Deletions cut 7 bases from V and 0 bases from J, with 10 bases between. The CDR3 is 13 residues long. The DNA of the CDR3 is TGCAGCGCCGGGACTGACTCCTACAATGAGCAGTTCTTC. Its protein is CSAGTDSYNEQFF.

The gene calls are TRBV7-6 and TRBJ2-3, with D possibly TRBD2 on 6 matching bases. Per germline, CDR1 SGHVS and CDR2 FNYEAQ. The CDR3 is 19 residues long. Trimming stripped 1 base from V and 5 bases from J, with 25 bases between. The CDR3 DNA follows: TGTGCCAGCAGCTTAGTTATTGTCCCGGGACTGGGATTCGGAGATACGCAGTATTTT. Its translation is CASSLVIVPGLGFGDTQYF.

The CDR3 loop reads CASSSAGEGYGYTF. The DNA of the CDR3 is TGTGCCAGCAGTTCGGCAGGGGAGGGGTATGGCTACACCTTC. The V call is TRBV2, the J call TRBJ1-2; tentative D call: TRBD1 (6 bases). Germline V gives CDR1 SNHLY, CDR2 FYNNEI. The V end was cut by 5 bases, the J end by 5 bases, with 15 bases between. The CDR3 sequence is 14 residues long.

The J gene is TRBJ2-5, the V gene TRBV5-4; possibly TRBD1 or TRBD2 for D (6 bases each). This CDR3 region has 16 residues. V was pared by 4 bases and J by 1 base, with 17 bases between. Germline V gene lookup returns CDR1 SGHNT and CDR2 YYREEE (reference sequence). The CDR3 region is CASSLPRGLPQETQYF. CDR3 nucleotides: TGTGCCAGCAGCCTCCCTCGGGGGCTCCCCCAAGAGACCCAGTACTTC.

V is TRBV18 and J is TRBJ1-1, with 11 bases aligning to TRBD1. J was trimmed by 0 bases and V by 3 bases; bases with no gene match: 6. In germline, CDR1 is KGHSH, CDR2 LQKENI. The CDR3 sequence is 17 residues long. This CDR3 reads CASSPGQGARMNTEAFF. As DNA, the CDR3 is TGTGCCAGCTCACCCGGACAGGGGGCGAGGATGAACACTGAAGCTTTCTTT.

The chain links TRBV4-1 to TRBJ1-3, with 10 bases lining up with TRBD1. In germline, CDR1 is MGHRA, CDR2 YSYEKL. With V trimmed by 5 bases and J by 0 bases, 10 bases remained unmatched. The CDR3 covers 18 residues. In DNA form, the CDR3 reads TGCGCCAGCAGCGAGGGGACAGGGGCCCTACTCTCTGGAAACACCATATATTTT. It translates to CASSEGTGALLSGNTIYF.

Turning to this clone: The junction departs from germline at one end; a sequencing error may be responsible. The chain employs TRBV30 and TRBJ2-3, with D maybe TRBD2 (7 bases). Germline lookup yields CDR1 GTSNPN and CDR2 SVGIG (reference sequence). CDR3 length equals 16 residues. CDR3 in amino acids: CAWSGGTGGRTDMQYF. The DNA of the CDR3 is TGTGCCTGGAGTGGAGGAACGGGGGGCCGCACAGATATGCAGTATTTT. Drawing the rest from reference TRBV30 and TRBJ2-3, the complete variable domain is SQTIHQWPATLVQPVGSPLSLECTVEGTSNPNLYWYRQAAGRGLQLLFYSVGIGQISSEVPQNLSASRPQDRQFILSSKKLLLSDSGFYLCAWSGGTGGRTDMQYFGPGTRLTVL.

This clone was seen a single time. This chain joins TRBV6-6 and TRBJ2-2; 7 bases map to TRBD1. The V gene's germline CDR1 is MNHNY and CDR2 SVGAGI (reference sequence). Germline trimming cut 6 bases from V and 5 bases from J; bases unmatched to any gene: 9. This CDR3 is 15 amino acids long. CDR3 in amino acids: CASSRTGGETGELFF. In DNA, the CDR3 is TGTGCCAGCAGCAGGACAGGTGGGGAGACCGGGGAGCTGTTTTTT.

This clone has just a few counts. The chain is built from TRBV7-9 and TRBJ2-7; 8 bases line up with TRBD2. The CDR3 consists of 13 residues. The trim removed 2 bases at V and 7 bases at J, leaving 4 bases unmatched. The germline V gene has CDR1 SEHNR and CDR2 FQNEAQ (reference sequence). CDR3 sequence: CASSLIREGEQYF. The DNA of the CDR3 is TGTGCCAGCAGCTTAATCCGGGAGGGTGAGCAGTACTTC.

The chain employs TRBV21-1 and TRBJ1-1. TRBV21-1 corresponds to a pseudogene. The CDR3 has 17 residues. The CDR3 sequence: CASSKGAGPGPTTEAFF. The CDR3, as DNA: TGTGCCAGCAGCAAAGGTGCGGGGCCGGGACCCACCACTGAAGCTTTCTTT.

This clone was seen once. The chain links TRBV5-4 to TRBJ1-4, with TRBD1 identical over 9 bases. Germline V gives CDR1 SGHNT, CDR2 YYREEE (reference sequence). The CDR3 is 14 amino acids. V was pared by 4 bases and J by 8 bases, with 6 bases of the junction left unmatched. The CDR3 region is CASSVQGAEEKLFF. The CDR3 region has the DNA TGTGCCAGCAGCGTACAGGGGGCGGAAGAAAAACTGTTTTTT.

This chain uses TRBV6-1 with TRBJ1-1; no clear D. The CDR3 has 12 amino acids. CDR1 and CDR2 from the germline V gene are MNHNS and SASEGT. The ends were cut back, 0 bases at V and 3 bases at J, with 2 bases in the middle. CDR3 sequence: CASSEAYTEAFF. In DNA, the CDR3 is TGTGCCAGCAGTGAAGCGTACACTGAAGCTTTCTTT.

The V call is TRBV19, the J call TRBJ1-5; D remains ambiguous. The CDR3 totals 14 residues. Between the trimmed V and J ends, which lost 6 bases and 1 base, there was a span of 10 bases. Per the germline V gene, CDR1 is LNHDA and CDR2 is SQIVND (reference sequence). This CDR3 reads CASRHGRSNQPQHF. DNA for the CDR3: TGTGCCAGTAGGCACGGCAGGAGCAATCAGCCCCAGCATTTT. The whole variable domain, remainder taken from reference TRBV19 and TRBJ1-5, is DGGITQSPKYLFRKEGQNVTLSCEQNLNHDAMYWYRQDPGQGLRLIYYSQIVNDFQKGDIAEGYSVSREKKESFPLTVTSAQKNPTAFYLCASRHGRSNQPQHFGDGTRLSIL.

The chain uses TRBV2 and TRBJ1-1; D gene uncertain. This CDR3 region has 17 residues. Germline-derived CDR1 and CDR2 are SNHLY and FYNNEI. Trimming cost V 2 bases and J 1 base, with 17 bases left between them. The CDR3 reads CASSERAVGQSNTEAFF. The CDR3 DNA reads TGTGCCAGCAGTGAACGCGCCGTCGGGCAGTCGAACACTGAAGCTTTCTTT. The whole variable domain, filled in from reference TRBV2 and TRBJ1-1, reads EPEVTQTPSHQVTQMGQEVILRCVPISNHLYFYWYRQILGQKVEFLVSFYNNEISEKSEIFDDQFSVERPDGSNFTLKIRSTKLEDSAMYFCASSERAVGQSNTEAFFGQGTRLTVV.

This chain joins TRBV7-3 and TRBJ1-1; D gene uncertain. From germline, CDR1 is SGHTA and CDR2 FQGTGA. V gave up 1 base and J gave up 4 bases, with 10 bases separating them. The CDR3 has 14 residues. CDR3 bases: TGTGCCAGCAGCTTAAATTCAGCCACCACTGAAGCTTTCTTT. It encodes CASSLNSATTEAFF.

The rearrangement links TRBV6-1 to TRBJ2-1, with 8 positions matching TRBD1. CDR3 size: 12 residues. The junction had 4 bases not matched to a gene; V was cut back by 6 bases and J by 9 bases. Germline-derived CDR1 and CDR2 are MNHNS and SASEGT. The CDR3 bases are TGTGCCAGCAGGGACAGGGTGGCTGAGCAGTTCTTC. Encoded protein: CASRDRVAEQFF.

V usage is TRBV19 and J usage is TRBJ1-1; 8 nucleotides line up with TRBD1. The length of the CDR3 is 15 residues. The V and J ends lost 5 bases and 5 bases, in that order; junction bases with no gene match: 10. The germline V gene encodes CDR1 LNHDA and CDR2 SQIVND (reference sequence). CDR3 region: CASSPRTGRETEAFF. DNA of the CDR3: TGTGCCAGTAGTCCGAGGACAGGGAGAGAAACTGAAGCTTTCTTT.

This clone was found once. The chain joins TRBV5-1 to TRBJ1-2; no clear D. This CDR3 region has 15 residues. V lost 6 bases, J lost 1 base, and 16 bases lay in between. Germline V gives CDR1 SGHRS, CDR2 YFSETQ. The CDR3: CASTPGPEFNYGYTF. DNA of the CDR3: TGCGCCAGCACCCCCGGTCCAGAATTTAACTATGGCTACACCTTC.

CDR3 sequence: CASSTRRTRGNSPLHF. The CDR3 DNA is TGTGCCAGCAGCACCCGACGCACCCGGGGGAATTCACCCCTCCACTTT. The gene calls are TRBV7-2 and TRBJ1-6; TRBD1 is a possible D gene (5 bases). The length of the CDR3 is 16 residues. Germline loops: CDR1 SGHTA, CDR2 FQGNSA. V dropped 5 bases and J dropped 7 bases, with 18 bases sitting between them.

The chain recombines TRBV11-2 with TRBJ2-1, with 7 bases aligning to TRBD1. The CDR3 has 16 residues. The J segment lost 5 bases and the V segment lost 1 base, leaving 8 bases of the junction unmatched. Per the germline V gene, CDR1 is SGHAT and CDR2 is FQNNGV. The CDR3 is CASSLVGGQSDNEQFF. The CDR3 DNA sequence: TGTGCCAGCAGCTTAGTTGGGGGACAGTCCGACAATGAGCAGTTCTTC.

The V call is TRBV28, the J call TRBJ2-7, with 7 bases that match TRBD1. The CDR3 totals 14 residues. V was pared by 8 bases and J by 6 bases, with 13 bases of the junction left unmatched. CDR1 and CDR2 from the germline V gene are MDHEN and SYDVKM. The CDR3 loop is CASGHDREVIEQYF. For the CDR3, the DNA is TGTGCCAGCGGACATGACAGGGAAGTAATCGAGCAGTACTTC.

This chain uses TRBV6-1 with TRBJ2-6; 10 bases fit TRBD2. CDR3 length equals 17 residues. Germline V CDR1 and CDR2: MNHNS, SASEGT. The V gene end was trimmed by 2 bases and the J gene end by 2 bases; junction bases not matched to a gene: 3. The CDR3 spells CASSEYLAGAGANVLTF. CDR3 in DNA: TGTGCCAGCAGTGAATACCTAGCGGGGGCTGGGGCCAACGTCCTGACTTTC.